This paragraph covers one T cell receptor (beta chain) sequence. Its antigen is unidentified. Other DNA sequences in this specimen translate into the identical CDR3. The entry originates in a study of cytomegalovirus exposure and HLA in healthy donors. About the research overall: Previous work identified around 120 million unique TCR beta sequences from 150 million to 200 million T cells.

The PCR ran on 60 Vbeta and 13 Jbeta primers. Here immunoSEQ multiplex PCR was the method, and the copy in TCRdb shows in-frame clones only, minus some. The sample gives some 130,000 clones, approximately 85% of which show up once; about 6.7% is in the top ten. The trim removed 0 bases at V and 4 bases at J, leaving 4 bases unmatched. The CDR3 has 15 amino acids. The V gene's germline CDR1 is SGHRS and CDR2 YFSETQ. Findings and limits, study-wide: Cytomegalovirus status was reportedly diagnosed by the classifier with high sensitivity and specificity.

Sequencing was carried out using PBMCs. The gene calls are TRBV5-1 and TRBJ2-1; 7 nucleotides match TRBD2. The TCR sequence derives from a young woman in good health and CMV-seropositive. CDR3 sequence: CASSLVASGYNEQFF. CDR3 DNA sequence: TGCGCCAGCAGCTTGGTCGCTAGCGGTTACAATGAGCAGTTCTTC. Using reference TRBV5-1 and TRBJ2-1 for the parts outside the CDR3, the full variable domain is KAGVTQTPRYLIKTRGQQVTLSCSPISGHRSVSWYQQTPGQGLQFLFEYFSETQRNKGNFPGRFSGRQFSNSRSEMNVSTLELGDSALYLCASSLVASGYNEQFFGPGTRLTVL.